This T cell receptor beta chain was captured in a study of vaccination effects on CD4 cells after COVID-19. Details on this clone: No antigen is known for it.

J lost 9 bases, V lost 3 bases, and 10 bases had no gene match. Per germline, CDR1 MGHDK and CDR2 SYGVNS. This CDR3 is built from 15 residues. Antigen-specific CD4+ T cells were first expanded with viral peptide pools by the ViraFEST assay and only then sequenced. Culture proceeded for about 11 days, and CD4+ T cells were then isolated. None of the vaccinated had previously contracted SARS-CoV-2, and their nucleocapsid antibodies tested negative. TCRdb keeps only in-frame clones here, not all; method: immunoSEQ multiplex PCR. The data hold about 24,000 clones, with just under 75% observed a single time.

The sample was CD4+ T cells from PBMCs cultured with SARS-CoV-2 spike peptides, taken before COVID-19 vaccination. The sequence came from a human donor who received a COVID-19 vaccine. The V and J genes are TRBV25-1 and TRBJ2-3, with 9 positions matching TRBD2. CDR3 region: CASSDPGTSLLTQYF. The CDR3 DNA reads TGTGCCAGCAGTGACCCCGGGACTAGCCTGTTGACGCAGTATTTT.